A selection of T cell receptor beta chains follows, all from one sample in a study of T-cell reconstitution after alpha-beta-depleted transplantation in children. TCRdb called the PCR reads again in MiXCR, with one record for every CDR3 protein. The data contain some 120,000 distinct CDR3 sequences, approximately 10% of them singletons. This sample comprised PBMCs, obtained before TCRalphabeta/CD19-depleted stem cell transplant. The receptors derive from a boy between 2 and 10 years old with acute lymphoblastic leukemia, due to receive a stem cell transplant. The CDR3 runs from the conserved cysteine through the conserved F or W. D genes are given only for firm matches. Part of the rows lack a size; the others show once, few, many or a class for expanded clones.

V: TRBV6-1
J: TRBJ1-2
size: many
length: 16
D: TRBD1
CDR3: CASRPGTGLSGYGYTF
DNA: TGTGCCAGCAGACCCGGGACAGGGTTGAGTGGCTATGGCTACACCTTC

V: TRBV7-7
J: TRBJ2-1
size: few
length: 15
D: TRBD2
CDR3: CASSIAGAGYNEQFF
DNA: TGTGCTAGCAGCATAGCGGGAGCGGGGTACAATGAGCAGTTCTTC

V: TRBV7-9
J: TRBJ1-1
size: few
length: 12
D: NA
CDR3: CASTLGAAEAFF
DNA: TGTGCCAGCACCCTGGGGGCGGCTGAAGCTTTCTTT

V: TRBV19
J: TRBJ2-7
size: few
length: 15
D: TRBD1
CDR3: CASSIQGTESYEQYF
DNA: TGTGCCAGTAGTATCCAAGGGACAGAGTCCTACGAGCAGTACTTC

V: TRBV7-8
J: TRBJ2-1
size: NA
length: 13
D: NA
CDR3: CASAVRGRNEQFF
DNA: TGTGCCAGCGCCGTCCGGGGGCGGAATGAGCAGTTCTTC

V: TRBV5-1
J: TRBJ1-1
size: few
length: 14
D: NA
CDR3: CASSIGLKNTEAFF
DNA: TGCGCCAGCAGCATCGGACTGAAGAACACTGAAGCTTTCTTT

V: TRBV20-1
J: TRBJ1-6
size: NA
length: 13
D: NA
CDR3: CSASRGFDSPLHF
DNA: TGCAGTGCTAGTAGAGGGTTCGATTCACCCCTCCACTTT

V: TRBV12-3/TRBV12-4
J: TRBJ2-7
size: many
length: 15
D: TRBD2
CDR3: CASSPTSGRSYEQYF
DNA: TGTGCCAGCAGTCCCACTAGCGGGAGGTCCTACGAGCAGTACTTC

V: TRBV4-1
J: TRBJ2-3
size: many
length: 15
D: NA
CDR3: CASSQDRGFQDTQYF
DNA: TGCGCCAGCAGCCAAGATAGAGGCTTCCAAGATACGCAGTATTTT

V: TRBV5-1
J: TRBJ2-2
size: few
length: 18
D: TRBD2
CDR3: CASSLLGLAGVGTGELFF
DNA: TGCGCCAGCAGCTTGCTCGGACTAGCGGGAGTTGGAACCGGGGAGCTGTTTTTT

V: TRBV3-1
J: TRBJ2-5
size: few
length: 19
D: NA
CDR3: CASSQDGAAFTIPGETQYF
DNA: TGTGCCAGCAGCCAAGATGGGGCCGCTTTTACTATCCCCGGGGAGACCCAGTACTTC

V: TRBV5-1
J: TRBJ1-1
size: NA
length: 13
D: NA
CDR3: CASTGHFQTEAFF
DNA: TGCGCCAGCACCGGACACTTTCAGACTGAAGCTTTCTTT

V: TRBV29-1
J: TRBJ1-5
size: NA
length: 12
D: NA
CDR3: CSAGQDRGAQHF
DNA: TGCAGCGCCGGTCAGGACCGCGGGGCCCAGCATTTT

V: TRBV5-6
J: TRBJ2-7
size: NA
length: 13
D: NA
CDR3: CASSLVDLVEQYF
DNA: TGTGCCAGCAGCTTGGTCGACTTGGTCGAGCAGTACTTC

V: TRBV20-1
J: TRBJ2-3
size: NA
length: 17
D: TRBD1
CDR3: CSARASFGQGSTDTQYF
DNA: TGCAGTGCTAGAGCGTCATTCGGACAGGGGAGCACAGATACGCAGTATTTT

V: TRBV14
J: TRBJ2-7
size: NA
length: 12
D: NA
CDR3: CASSQAGHEQYF
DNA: TGTGCCAGCAGCCAAGCTGGGCACGAGCAGTACTTC

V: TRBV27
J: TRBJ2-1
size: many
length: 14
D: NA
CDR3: CASSTGSSYNEQFF
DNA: TGTGCCAGCAGTACTGGGTCCTCCTACAATGAGCAGTTCTTC

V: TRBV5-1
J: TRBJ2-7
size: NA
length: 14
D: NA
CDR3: CASSFSTAPYEQYF
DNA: TGCGCCAGCAGCTTTTCGACGGCCCCCTACGAGCAGTACTTC

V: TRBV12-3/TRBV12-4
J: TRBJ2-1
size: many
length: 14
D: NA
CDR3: CASSLASYKNEQFF
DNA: TGTGCCAGCAGTTTAGCCTCGTACAAGAATGAGCAGTTCTTC

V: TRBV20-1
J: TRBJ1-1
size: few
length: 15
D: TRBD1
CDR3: CSARGVRDRGTEAFF
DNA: TGCAGTGCTAGAGGCGTCCGGGACAGAGGAACTGAAGCTTTCTTT

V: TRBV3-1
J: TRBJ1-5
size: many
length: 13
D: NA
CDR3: CASSQVGSQPQHF
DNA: TGTGCCAGCAGCCAAGTAGGAAGTCAGCCCCAGCATTTT

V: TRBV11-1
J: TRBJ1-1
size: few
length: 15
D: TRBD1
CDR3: CASSLALTGAGEAFF
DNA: TGTGCCAGCAGCTTAGCTCTGACAGGGGCTGGTGAAGCTTTCTTT

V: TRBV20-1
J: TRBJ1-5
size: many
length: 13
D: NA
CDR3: CSAKADNNQPQHF
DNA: TGCAGTGCTAAAGCGGACAACAATCAGCCCCAGCATTTT

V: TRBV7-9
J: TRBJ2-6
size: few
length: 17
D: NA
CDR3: CASSENPSGVGANVLTF
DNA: TGTGCCAGCAGCGAGAACCCCTCGGGGGTAGGGGCCAACGTCCTGACTTTC

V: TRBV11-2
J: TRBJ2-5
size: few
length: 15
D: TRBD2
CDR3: CASSATSGLGETQYF
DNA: TGTGCCAGCAGCGCAACTAGCGGCTTAGGGGAGACCCAGTACTTC

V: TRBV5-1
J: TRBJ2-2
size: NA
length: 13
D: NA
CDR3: CASSLTESGELFF
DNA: TGCGCCAGCAGCTTGACGGAAAGCGGGGAGCTGTTTTTT

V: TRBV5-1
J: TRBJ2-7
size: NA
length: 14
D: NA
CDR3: CASSLRGFSYEQYF
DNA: TGCGCCAGCAGCTTGCGGGGGTTCTCCTACGAGCAGTACTTC

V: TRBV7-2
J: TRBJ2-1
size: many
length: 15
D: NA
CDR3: CASSSTQSSYNEQFF
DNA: TGTGCCAGCAGCTCCACTCAGAGCTCCTACAATGAGCAGTTCTTC

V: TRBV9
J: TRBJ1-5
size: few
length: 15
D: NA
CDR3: CASSVGGWSNQPQHF
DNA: TGTGCCAGCAGCGTAGGGGGGTGGAGCAATCAGCCCCAGCATTTT

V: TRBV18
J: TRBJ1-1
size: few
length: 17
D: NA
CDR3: CASSPRPISTPNTEAFF
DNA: TGTGCCAGCTCACCACGACCGATATCCACCCCGAACACTGAAGCTTTCTTT

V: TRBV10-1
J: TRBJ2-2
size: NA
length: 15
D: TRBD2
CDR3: CASPPGAGGAGELFF
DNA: TGCGCCAGCCCCCCCGGAGCGGGAGGGGCCGGGGAGCTGTTTTTT

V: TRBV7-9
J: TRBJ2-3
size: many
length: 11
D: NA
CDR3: CASSSTDTQYF
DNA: TGTGCCAGCAGTAGCACAGATACGCAGTATTTT

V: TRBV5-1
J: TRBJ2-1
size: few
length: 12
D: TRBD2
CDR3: CASSLSGGAQFF
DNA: TGCGCCAGCAGCTTGTCGGGAGGGGCCCAGTTCTTC

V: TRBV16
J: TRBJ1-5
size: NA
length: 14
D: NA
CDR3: CASSQFSETQPQHF
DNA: TGTGCCAGCAGCCAATTTTCGGAGACTCAGCCCCAGCATTTT

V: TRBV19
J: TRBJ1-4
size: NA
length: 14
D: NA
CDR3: CASRFLATNEKLFF
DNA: TGTGCCAGTAGGTTTTTAGCAACTAATGAAAAACTGTTTTTT

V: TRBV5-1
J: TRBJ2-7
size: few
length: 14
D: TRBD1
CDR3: CASSFSGTGGEQYF
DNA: TGCGCCAGCAGCTTCTCCGGGACAGGAGGCGAGCAGTACTTC

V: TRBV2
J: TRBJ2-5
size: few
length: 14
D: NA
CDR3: CASSFLGFRETQYF
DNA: TGTGCCAGCAGTTTCCTAGGATTCAGGGAGACCCAGTACTTC

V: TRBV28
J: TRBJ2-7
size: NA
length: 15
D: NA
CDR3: CASTWGGGESYEQYF
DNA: TGTGCCAGCACCTGGGGAGGGGGCGAATCCTACGAGCAGTACTTC

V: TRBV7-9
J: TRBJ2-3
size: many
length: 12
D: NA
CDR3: CASSYSLDTQYF
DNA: TGTGCCAGCAGCTACTCGCTAGATACGCAGTATTTT

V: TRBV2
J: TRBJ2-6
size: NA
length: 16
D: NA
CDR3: CASTPRSGAGANVLTF
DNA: TGTGCCAGCACCCCGAGGTCAGGGGCTGGGGCCAACGTCCTGACTTTC

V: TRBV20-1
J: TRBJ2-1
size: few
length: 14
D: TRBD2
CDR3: CSARGWPGGREQFF
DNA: TGCAGTGCTAGAGGATGGCCGGGAGGGCGTGAGCAGTTCTTC

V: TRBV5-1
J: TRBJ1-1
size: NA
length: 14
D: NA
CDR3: CASRPGPGNTEAFF
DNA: TGCGCCAGCAGACCCGGACCCGGCAACACTGAAGCTTTCTTT